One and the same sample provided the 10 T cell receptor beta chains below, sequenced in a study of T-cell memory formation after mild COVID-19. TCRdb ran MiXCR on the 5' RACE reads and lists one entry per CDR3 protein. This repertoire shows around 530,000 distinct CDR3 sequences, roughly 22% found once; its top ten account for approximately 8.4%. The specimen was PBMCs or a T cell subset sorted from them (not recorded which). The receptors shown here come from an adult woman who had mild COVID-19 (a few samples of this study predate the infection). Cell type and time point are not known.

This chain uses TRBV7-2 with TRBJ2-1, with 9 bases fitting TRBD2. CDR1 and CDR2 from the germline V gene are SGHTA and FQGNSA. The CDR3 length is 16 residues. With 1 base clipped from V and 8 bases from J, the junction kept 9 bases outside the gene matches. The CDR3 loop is CASSLDRVAGVHEQFF. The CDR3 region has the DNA TGTGCCAGCAGCTTAGACCGGGTAGCGGGAGTGCATGAGCAGTTCTTC. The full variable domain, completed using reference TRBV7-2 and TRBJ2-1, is GAGVSQSPSNKVTEKGKDVELRCDPISGHTALYWYRQSLGQGLEFLIYFQGNSAPDKSGLPSDRFSAERTGGSVSTLTIQRTQQEDSAVYLCASSLDRVAGVHEQFFGPGTRLTVL.

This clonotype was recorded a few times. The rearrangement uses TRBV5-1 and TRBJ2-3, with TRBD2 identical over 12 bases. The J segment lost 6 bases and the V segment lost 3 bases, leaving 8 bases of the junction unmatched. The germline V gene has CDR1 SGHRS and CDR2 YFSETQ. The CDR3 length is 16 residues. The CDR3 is CASSWRLAGVMDTQYF. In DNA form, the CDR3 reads TGCGCCAGCAGCTGGAGACTAGCGGGGGTAATGGATACGCAGTATTTT.

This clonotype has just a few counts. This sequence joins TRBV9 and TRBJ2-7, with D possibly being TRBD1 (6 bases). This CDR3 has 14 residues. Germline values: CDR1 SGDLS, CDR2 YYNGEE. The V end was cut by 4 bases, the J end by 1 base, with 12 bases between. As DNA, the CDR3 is TGTGCCAGCAGCCCTATAGGGGGTTCCTACGAGCAGTACTTC. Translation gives CASSPIGGSYEQYF.

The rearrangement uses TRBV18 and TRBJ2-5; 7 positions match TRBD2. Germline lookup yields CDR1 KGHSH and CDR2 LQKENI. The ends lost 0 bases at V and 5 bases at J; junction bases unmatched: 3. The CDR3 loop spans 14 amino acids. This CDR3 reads CASSPPTSRETQYF. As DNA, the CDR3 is TGTGCCAGCTCACCACCGACTAGCAGGGAGACCCAGTACTTC.

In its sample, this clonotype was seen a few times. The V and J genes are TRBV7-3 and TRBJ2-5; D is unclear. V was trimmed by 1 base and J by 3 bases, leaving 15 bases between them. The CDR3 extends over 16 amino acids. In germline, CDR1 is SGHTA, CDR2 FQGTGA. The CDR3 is CASSLSPFPPEETQYF. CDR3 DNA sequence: TGTGCCAGCAGCTTAAGTCCGTTCCCCCCAGAAGAGACCCAGTACTTC.

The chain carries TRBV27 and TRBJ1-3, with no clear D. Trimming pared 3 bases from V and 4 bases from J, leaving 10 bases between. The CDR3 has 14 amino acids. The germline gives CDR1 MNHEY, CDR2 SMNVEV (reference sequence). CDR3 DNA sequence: TGTGCCAGCAGTTTGGGAGGCTTCGGAAACACCATATATTTT. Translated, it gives CASSLGGFGNTIYF.

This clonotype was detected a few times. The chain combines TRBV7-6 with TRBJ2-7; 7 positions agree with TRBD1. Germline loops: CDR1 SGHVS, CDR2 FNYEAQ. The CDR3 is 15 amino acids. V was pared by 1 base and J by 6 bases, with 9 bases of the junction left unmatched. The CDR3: CASSLVETGYVEQYF. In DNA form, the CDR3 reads TGTGCCAGCAGCTTAGTTGAGACAGGGTATGTCGAGCAGTACTTC.

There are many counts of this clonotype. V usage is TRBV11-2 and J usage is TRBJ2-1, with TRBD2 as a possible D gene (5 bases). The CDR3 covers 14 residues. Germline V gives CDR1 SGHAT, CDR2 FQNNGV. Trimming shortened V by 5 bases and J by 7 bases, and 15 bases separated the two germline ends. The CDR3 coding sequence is TGTGCCAGCAGCCCCGAACTTCTAGCTAATGAGCAGTTCTTC. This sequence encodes CASSPELLANEQFF.

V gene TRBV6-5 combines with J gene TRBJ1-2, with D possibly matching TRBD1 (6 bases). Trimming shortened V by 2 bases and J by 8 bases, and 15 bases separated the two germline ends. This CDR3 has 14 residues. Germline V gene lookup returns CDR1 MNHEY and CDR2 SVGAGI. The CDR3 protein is CASSYRDGGKGYTF. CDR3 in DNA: TGTGCCAGCAGTTACCGCGACGGGGGCAAGGGCTACACCTTC.

This chain's CDR3 is CASSPVGQGASDTQYF. The CDR3 nucleotides are TGTGCCAGCAGCCCGGTAGGACAGGGGGCATCGGATACGCAGTATTTT. The chain combines TRBV4-2 with TRBJ2-3; 11 positions agree with TRBD1. Per germline, CDR1 LGHNA and CDR2 YNFKEQ. V was clipped by 4 bases and J by 6 bases; unmatched bases: 9. There are 16 residues in the CDR3.